This TCR beta chain was sequenced for a study of blood T cells in healthy people across ages. For the second PCR, which ran for about 6 to 11 cycles, a sample-barcoded 5' primer and a J-beta primer mix were used. Every cDNA molecule bore a tag from a template-switch adaptor containing 12 random nucleotides. MiXCR was run by TCRdb on the 5' RACE reads, yielding one entry per CDR3 protein. This sample has roughly 1,100,000 distinct CDR3 sequences, with less than 25% found just once. The CDR3 loop spans 14 amino acids. V was cut by 6 bases and J by 4 bases, with 12 bases left in between. In germline, CDR1 is MNHEY, CDR2 SMNVEV (reference sequence). Points on this clonotype: The antigen remains unidentified.

Findings and caveats of the study: Both naive CD4+ cell counts and diversity were greater in long-lived donors than in aged donors. While age rose, TCR beta diversity per million T cells dropped in a roughly linear way.

These data were also filed under a second study, of T cells of mothers and their children.

The source of this sequence is a girl under 10 years old in good health. The gene calls are TRBV27 and TRBJ1-4; D is possibly TRBD1 (5 bases). Sequencing was performed on blood. The CDR3 sequence: CASSPAGRNEKLFF. CDR3 in DNA: TGTGCCAGCAGCCCCGCGGGACGTAATGAAAAACTGTTTTTT.